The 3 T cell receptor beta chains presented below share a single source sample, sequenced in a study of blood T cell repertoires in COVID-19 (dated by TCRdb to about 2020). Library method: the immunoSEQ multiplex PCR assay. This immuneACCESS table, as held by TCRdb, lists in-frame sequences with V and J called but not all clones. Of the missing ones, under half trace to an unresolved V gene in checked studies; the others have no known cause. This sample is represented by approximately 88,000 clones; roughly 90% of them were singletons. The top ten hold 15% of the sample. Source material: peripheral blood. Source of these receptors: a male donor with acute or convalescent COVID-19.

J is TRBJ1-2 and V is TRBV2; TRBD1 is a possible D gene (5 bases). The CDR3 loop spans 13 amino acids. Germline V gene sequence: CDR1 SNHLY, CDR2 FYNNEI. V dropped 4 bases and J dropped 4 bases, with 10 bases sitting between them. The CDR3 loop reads CASSGGRTYGYTF. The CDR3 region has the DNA TGTGCCAGCAGTGGGGGCAGAACCTATGGCTACACCTTC.

The DNA for the CDR3 is TGTGCCACAGACGACACATATAGCACAGATACGCAGTATTTT. Protein: CATDDTYSTDTQYF. The gene calls are TRBV19 and TRBJ2-3; D is uncertain. The germline V gene encodes CDR1 LNHDA and CDR2 SQIVND (reference sequence). Trimming took off 10 bases at V and 0 bases at J, with 14 bases between the two ends. The CDR3 extends over 14 amino acids.

CDR3 bases: TGTGCCAGCGGACTGGCGCTCGAGCAGTACTTC. This gives the protein CASGLALEQYF. V usage is TRBV6-5 and J usage is TRBJ2-7; possibly TRBD2 for D (5 bases). The CDR3 totals 11 residues. The germline CDR1 and CDR2 sequences are MNHEY and SVGAGI. Trimming took 8 bases from V and 6 from J, leaving 11 bases between them.